The 20 T cell receptor beta chains below come from one sample, sequenced in a study of cytomegalovirus exposure and HLA in healthy donors. Primers included in the PCR were 60 Vbeta and 13 Jbeta primers. Clones were sequenced by immunoSEQ multiplex PCR, and TCRdb holds only the in-frame ones, with some missing. The profile shows around 100,000 clones, 73% of them singletons. Source material: PBMCs. The receptors here all came from a man in his forties in good health and CMV-seronegative.

V is TRBV19 and J is TRBJ2-6, with TRBD1 as a possible D gene (6 bases). The length of the CDR3 is 18 residues. V was pared by 6 bases and J by 1 base, with 19 bases between. Looked up from germline, CDR1 is LNHDA and CDR2 is SQIVND (reference sequence). CDR3 DNA sequence: TGTGCCAGTAGATTACAGGGATATACTTATTCTGGGGCCAACGTCCTGACTTTC. It is translated as CASRLQGYTYSGANVLTF.

The chain couples TRBV19 to TRBJ1-1; no clear D gene. Germline lookup yields CDR1 LNHDA and CDR2 SQIVND (reference sequence). The V gene lost 5 bases and the J gene lost 5 bases, with 12 bases spanning the gap. This CDR3 is built from 13 residues. CDR3 sequence: CASSPRRGTEAFF. CDR3 DNA: TGTGCCAGTAGTCCTAGACGGGGTACTGAAGCTTTCTTT.

This clone was found a few times. This chain links TRBV11-2 with TRBJ2-5; 13 bases align to TRBD2. The CDR3 is made up of 16 amino acids. The germline V gene has CDR1 SGHAT and CDR2 FQNNGV. Trimming at V came to 5 bases and at J to 5 bases, leaving 8 bases not matched to a gene. CDR3 sequence (DNA): TGTGCCAGCAGCCTTGGACTAGCGGGGGAGTTGGAGACCCAGTACTTC. This encodes CASSLGLAGELETQYF.

This clone was recorded a few times. CDR3 DNA sequence: TGCAGCGTCGTAACAGGGGGCGAGGGATCACCCCTCCACTTT. It is translated as CSVVTGGEGSPLHF. The chain combines TRBV29-1 with TRBJ1-6; 9 bases are a match to TRBD1. The V gene's germline CDR1 is SQVTM and CDR2 ANQGSEA. The CDR3 consists of 14 residues. The J segment lost 10 bases and the V segment lost 6 bases, leaving 10 bases of the junction unmatched.

The sample holds one count of this clone. The genes are TRBV19 and TRBJ2-1, with no clear D. Trimming pared 3 bases from V and 10 bases from J, leaving 7 bases between. The CDR3 spans 11 residues. Per germline, CDR1 LNHDA and CDR2 SQIVND (reference sequence). The CDR3 coding sequence is TGTGCCAGTAGTATTACAACAGAGCAGTTCTTC. Protein: CASSITTEQFF.

The chain links TRBV7-8 to TRBJ2-7; the D gene is possibly TRBD1 (5 bases). The CDR3 runs 12 residues. Germline CDR1 reads SGHVS; CDR2 reads FQNEAQ. Trimming stripped 4 bases from V and 3 bases from J, with 7 bases between. The CDR3 region has the DNA TGTGCCAGCAGCTCAGGGTTCTACGAGCAGTACTTC. Its protein is CASSSGFYEQYF.

This clone was seen just once. The V gene is TRBV2, the J gene TRBJ2-7; possibly TRBD1 for D (5 bases). Deletions cut 3 bases from V and 3 bases from J, with 12 bases between. The CDR3 extends over 14 amino acids. Germline loops: CDR1 SNHLY, CDR2 FYNNEI. CDR3 in amino acids: CASSEQGSNYEQYF. CDR3 DNA sequence: TGTGCCAGCAGTGAGCAGGGATCAAACTACGAGCAGTACTTC.

This clone was counted a few times. The rearrangement links TRBV6-5 to TRBJ1-2; tentatively, D is TRBD1 (6 bases). CDR1 is MNHEY and CDR2 is SVGAGI in the germline V gene. The length of the CDR3 is 14 residues. The V end was cut by 0 bases, the J end by 7 bases, with 12 bases between. CDR3 in DNA: TGTGCCAGCAGTTACTCGGGCAGGGGTGCTGGCTACACCTTC. This sequence encodes CASSYSGRGAGYTF.

In this sample, this clone turned up once. The chain recombines TRBV5-4 with TRBJ1-6, with a possible D match to TRBD1 (5 bases). The germline CDR1 and CDR2 sequences are SGHNT and YYREEE (reference sequence). The CDR3 is 14 residues long. V lost 1 base and J 10 bases, leaving 12 bases between the germline ends. The CDR3 loop reads CASSLRQGGSPLHF. In DNA, the CDR3 is TGTGCCAGCAGCTTGAGGCAGGGAGGGTCACCCCTCCACTTT.

This chain joins TRBV4-1 and TRBJ1-1; no firm D call. The V gene lost 4 bases and the J gene lost 6 bases, with 18 bases spanning the gap. The CDR3 spans 15 residues. Germline V gene lookup returns CDR1 MGHRA and CDR2 YSYEKL. CDR3 residues: CASSPTRSRIPEAFF. CDR3 bases: TGCGCCAGCAGCCCAACTAGAAGTAGAATTCCTGAAGCTTTCTTT.

The V gene is TRBV15, the J gene TRBJ1-5; TRBD1 is a possible D gene (6 bases). Trimming stripped 3 bases from V and 3 bases from J, with 18 bases between. Germline CDR1 and CDR2: LNHNV and YYDKDF (reference sequence). The CDR3 runs to 17 residues. The CDR3 is CATSSIMGGGDNQPQHF. The CDR3 DNA sequence: TGTGCCACCAGCAGCATAATGGGAGGGGGGGACAATCAGCCCCAGCATTTT.

This clone was detected once. The chain carries TRBV2 and TRBJ2-2; the D gene is possibly TRBD1 (5 bases). CDR1 is SNHLY and CDR2 is FYNNEI in the germline V gene. Trimming removed 2 bases at V and 1 base at J, with 5 bases between. The CDR3 covers 14 residues. The CDR3 loop reads CASSETGNTGELFF. The CDR3 DNA is TGTGCCAGCAGTGAAACAGGGAACACCGGGGAGCTGTTTTTT.

V usage is TRBV7-3 and J usage is TRBJ2-3; 8 bases are a match to TRBD2. This CDR3 is 15 amino acids long. The germline V gene encodes CDR1 SGHTA and CDR2 FQGTGA. Trimming took 1 base from V and 6 from J; bases not matched to a gene: 6. In DNA form, the CDR3 reads TGTGCCAGCAGCTTAATCCGGGGGGGCATGGATACGCAGTATTTT. Translating gives CASSLIRGGMDTQYF.

The CDR3 DNA reads as TGTGCCAGCAGCCCCCGGGGAGCGGGGGGGCCTCGTGAGACCCAGTACTTC. It is translated as CASSPRGAGGPRETQYF. The V call is TRBV7-6, the J call TRBJ2-5; TRBD2 agrees at 10 bases. Germline V CDR1 and CDR2: SGHVS, FNYEAQ. The CDR3 covers 17 residues. The junction had 14 bases not matched to a gene; V was cut back by 5 bases and J by 5 bases.

CDR3 in DNA: TGTGCCAGCAGCCAAGTCGACAGACAAGAGACCCAGTACTTC. As protein: CASSQVDRQETQYF. The rearrangement links TRBV4-2 to TRBJ2-5, with D tentatively TRBD1 (5 bases). V lost 1 base and J 2 bases, leaving 8 bases between the germline ends. Per the germline V gene, CDR1 is LGHNA and CDR2 is YNFKEQ. CDR3 length equals 14 residues.

V and J are TRBV6-5 and TRBJ2-7, with no clear D. This CDR3 region has 14 residues. The germline V gene encodes CDR1 MNHEY and CDR2 SVGAGI. Trimming left V 0 bases short and J 4 bases short, with 10 bases between. CDR3 residues: CASSYSGSGYEQYF. The CDR3 nucleotides are TGTGCCAGCAGTTACTCGGGCAGTGGGTACGAGCAGTACTTC.

The chain recombines TRBV28 with TRBJ2-2; D is ambiguous. This CDR3 is built from 15 residues. The V gene's germline CDR1 is MDHEN and CDR2 SYDVKM. Trimming left V 6 bases short and J 2 bases short, with 13 bases between. In DNA form, the CDR3 reads TGTGCCAGCAGCTCCTCGCGTCAAAACACCGGGGAGCTGTTTTTT. Its protein product is CASSSSRQNTGELFF.

The chain uses TRBV5-1 and TRBJ1-1; D may be TRBD1 (5 bases). The CDR3 contains 14 residues. Germline values: CDR1 SGHRS, CDR2 YFSETQ. The V and J ends lost 2 bases and 1 base respectively, with 9 bases between them. This CDR3 reads CASSFQGGNTEAFF. CDR3 in DNA: TGCGCCAGCAGCTTCCAGGGTGGGAACACTGAAGCTTTCTTT.

This chain links TRBV7-9 with TRBJ1-4; TRBD1 might be the D (6 bases). The CDR3 is 15 residues long. Germline CDR1 reads SEHNR; CDR2 reads FQNEAQ (reference sequence). V dropped 2 bases and J dropped 8 bases, with 15 bases sitting between them. In nucleotides, the CDR3 is TGTGCCAGCAGCTTAAGGCAGGGGCTCGTAGAAAAACTGTTTTTT. Protein sequence: CASSLRQGLVEKLFF.

The CDR3: CASSITDSDTQYF. DNA of the CDR3: TGTGCCAGCAGCATTACTGACAGCGATACGCAGTATTTT. The rearrangement uses TRBV7-9 and TRBJ2-3, with a possible D match to TRBD1 (5 bases). CDR1 and CDR2 (germline): SEHNR, FQNEAQ (reference sequence). V lost 5 bases and J lost 6, with 12 bases in between. The CDR3 has 13 residues.